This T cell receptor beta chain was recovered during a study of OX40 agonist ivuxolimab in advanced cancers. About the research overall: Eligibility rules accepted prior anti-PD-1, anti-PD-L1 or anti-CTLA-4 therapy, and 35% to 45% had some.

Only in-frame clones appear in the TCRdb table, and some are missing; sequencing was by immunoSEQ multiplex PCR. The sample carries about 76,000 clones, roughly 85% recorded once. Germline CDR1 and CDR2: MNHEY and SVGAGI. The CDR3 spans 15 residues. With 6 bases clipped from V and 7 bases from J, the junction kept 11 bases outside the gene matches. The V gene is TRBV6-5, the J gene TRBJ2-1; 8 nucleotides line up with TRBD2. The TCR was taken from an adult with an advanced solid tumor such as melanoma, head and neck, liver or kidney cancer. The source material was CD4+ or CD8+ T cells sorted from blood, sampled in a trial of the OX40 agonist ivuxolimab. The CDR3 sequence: CASSPGGGKGNEQFF. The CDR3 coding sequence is TGTGCCAGCAGCCCCGGGGGGGGGAAAGGGAATGAGCAGTTCTTC.